Presented here are 30 T cell receptor beta chains from one specimen sequenced in a study of metastatic and nonmetastatic thyroid tumors. Using MiXCR, TCRdb re-called clones from the PCR reads. Counted here are around 25,000 clones, about an eighth occurring once; the ten biggest clones make up 4.5% to 6%. All patients were untreated before thyroid surgery. Sequencing was carried out using blood. All receptors come from a female donor with papillary thyroid cancer or a benign thyroid nodule (not recorded which). Some clones in this sample may be carry-over from other donors' samples.

The V gene is TRBV7-9, the J gene TRBJ2-7; maybe TRBD1 (5 bases). This CDR3 spans 14 amino acids. Germline lookup yields CDR1 SEHNR and CDR2 FQNEAQ (reference sequence). Trimming stripped 5 bases from V and 1 base from J, with 12 bases between. In DNA form, the CDR3 reads TGTGCCAGCAGCCCTCCTACAGGTTCCTACGAGCAGTACTTC. The encoded protein is CASSPPTGSYEQYF.

As to this clone: One junction end does not reproduce the germline sequence, and a read error may be involved. This chain links TRBV7-3 with TRBJ2-6; maybe TRBD1 (5 bases). Germline CDR1 reads SGHTA; CDR2 reads FQGTGA. The CDR3 is 16 residues long. The CDR3 DNA reads TGTGCCAGCAGCCGAGGTACCGTGTCTGGGGCCAACTTCCTGACTTTC. Protein sequence: CASSRGTVSGANFLTF.

This clone has ten or more counts. Other DNA variants within this sample encode the same CDR3. The J gene is TRBJ2-7, the V gene TRBV12-5, with 7 bases matching TRBD2. From germline, CDR1 is LGHNT and CDR2 FRNRAP. The CDR3 is 14 amino acids. The V segment lost 3 bases and the J segment 3 bases; nucleotides outside the gene matches: 5. The CDR3 DNA reads TGTGCTAGTGGTTTTTTGGCTAGCGGCTACGAGCAGTACTTC. Its protein is CASGFLASGYEQYF.

A word on this clone: It may be a read error: a sequence one base away is much more abundant. The chain couples TRBV25-1 to TRBJ2-3; 8 bases map to TRBD2. J was trimmed by 4 bases and V by 2 bases; bases with no gene match: 14. The CDR3 contains 18 residues. Germline V gene lookup returns CDR1 MGHDK and CDR2 SYGVNS. The CDR3 spells CASSEDELSGRGSDTQYF. DNA for the CDR3: TGTGCCAGCAGTGAAGATGAGCTGAGCGGGAGAGGATCAGATACGCAGTATTTT.

This clone was picked up many times. The V and J genes are TRBV20-1 and TRBJ1-5; 8 bases agree with TRBD1. Trimming removed 7 bases from V and 3 bases from J; junction bases left unmatched: 11. Per germline, CDR1 DFQATT and CDR2 SNEGSKA (reference sequence). This CDR3 comprises 15 residues. This chain's CDR3 is CSVAKTGAFNQPQHF. The DNA for the CDR3 is TGCAGTGTGGCAAAGACAGGGGCCTTCAATCAGCCCCAGCATTTT.

This clone was detected ten times or more. The J gene is TRBJ2-7, the V gene TRBV6-5; 8 bases match TRBD2. V lost 1 base, J lost 4 bases, and 3 bases stayed unmatched. The CDR3 is 14 amino acids. CDR1 is MNHEY, CDR2 SVGAGI, per germline. Here the CDR3 reads CASSYFAGGYEQYF. DNA of the CDR3: TGTGCCAGCAGTTACTTTGCGGGAGGTTACGAGCAGTACTTC.

This clone was observed at least ten times. The chain has TRBV5-4 and TRBJ1-5; D remains ambiguous. The CDR3 sequence is 12 residues long. Per germline, CDR1 SGHNT and CDR2 YYREEE (reference sequence). V lost 1 base, J lost 6 bases, and 5 bases lay in between. The CDR3 loop is CASSLWGQPQHF. In nucleotides, the CDR3 is TGTGCCAGCAGCTTGTGGGGTCAGCCCCAGCATTTT.

This clone has a count of ten or more. The genes are TRBV28 and TRBJ2-3; TRBD1 is a possible D gene (5 bases). This CDR3 has 15 amino acids. V lost 4 bases and J 6 bases, leaving 17 bases between the germline ends. CDR1 and CDR2 (germline): MDHEN, SYDVKM. The CDR3 DNA reads TGTGCCAGCAGTTCATACCCGTGGGGCCCCGATACGCAGTATTTT. Residues: CASSSYPWGPDTQYF.

The V call is TRBV6-5, the J call TRBJ2-2; 7 nucleotides line up with TRBD2. The V gene end was trimmed by 4 bases and the J gene end by 5 bases; junction bases not matched to a gene: 10. From germline, CDR1 is MNHEY and CDR2 SVGAGI. This CDR3 region has 16 residues. The CDR3 sequence: CASSWRGGDNTGELFF. As DNA, the CDR3 is TGTGCCAGCAGTTGGCGCGGGGGAGACAATACCGGGGAGCTGTTTTTT.

This clone was detected many times. The J gene is TRBJ2-3, the V gene TRBV29-1; D ambiguous. The CDR3 totals 14 residues. With 3 bases removed from V and 4 bases from J, the gap between germline ends came to 14 bases. Germline CDR1 and CDR2: SQVTM and ANQGSEA. The DNA for the CDR3 is TGCAGCGTTGATAAGTACCATGGGGCAGATACGCAGTATTTT. It is translated as CSVDKYHGADTQYF.

This clone was counted many times. V and J are TRBV19 and TRBJ1-2; possibly TRBD1 for D (6 bases). There are 17 residues in the CDR3. V lost 4 bases to trimming and J lost 1 base, with 19 bases between them. The V gene's germline CDR1 is LNHDA and CDR2 SQIVND (reference sequence). The CDR3 DNA reads as TGTGCCAGTAGTACCTCTCCAAATACAGGGAGTAACTATGGCTACACCTTC. This translates into CASSTSPNTGSNYGYTF.

There are many counts of this clone. The V gene is TRBV3-1, the J gene TRBJ1-5, with D possibly matching TRBD1 (6 bases). The CDR3 contains 15 residues. The germline V gene has CDR1 LGHDT and CDR2 YNNKEL (reference sequence). V shed 5 bases and J shed 6 bases, with 17 bases lying between them. CDR3 bases: TGTGCCAGCAGCAGCGCCCCACAGGGTGTTCAGCCCCAGCATTTT. Translation gives CASSSAPQGVQPQHF.

The sample holds many counts of this clone. CDR3 bases: TGTGCCAGCAGTGACCGACACAGGGGGCAGACTGAAGCTTTCTTT. Encoded protein: CASSDRHRGQTEAFF. The gene calls are TRBV6-1 and TRBJ1-1; 9 bases are shared with TRBD1. V was pared by 3 bases and J by 5 bases, with 7 bases of the junction left unmatched. Germline V gene sequence: CDR1 MNHNS, CDR2 SASEGT. This CDR3 region has 15 residues.

The table lists this clone with many counts. The chain has TRBV6-5 and TRBJ1-2, with 10 bases aligning to TRBD1. The CDR3 loop spans 16 amino acids. The V gene's germline CDR1 is MNHEY and CDR2 SVGAGI. The V gene end was trimmed by 2 bases and the J gene end by 5 bases; junction bases not matched to a gene: 8. CDR3 protein: CASSYPRQGAGYGYTF. CDR3 in DNA: TGTGCCAGCAGTTACCCAAGACAGGGGGCAGGGTATGGCTACACCTTC.

The chain recombines TRBV4-2 with TRBJ2-7; 9 nucleotides line up with TRBD2. The V gene end was trimmed by 1 base and the J gene end by 5 bases; junction bases not matched to a gene: 6. Germline V gene lookup returns CDR1 LGHNA and CDR2 YNFKEQ. This CDR3 region has 15 residues. The DNA for the CDR3 is TGTGCCAGCAGCCAAGTGGCGGGAGGGCCCCACGAGCAGTACTTC. Translation gives CASSQVAGGPHEQYF.

This clone was seen many times. Different DNA sequences within this sample yield the same CDR3. The CDR3 sequence: CASSPRLSSGNTIYF. The CDR3 DNA sequence: TGTGCCAGCTCACCAAGGTTGAGCTCTGGAAACACCATATATTTT. The gene calls are TRBV18 and TRBJ1-3; D ambiguous. The CDR3 is 15 residues long. V lost 2 bases and J lost 0, with 8 bases in between. Germline V gene data show CDR1 as KGHSH and CDR2 as LQKENI.

This clone was seen at least ten times. In nucleotides, the CDR3 is TGCAGTTTACTCCTAGCGGATCTCCCTAAGGAGCAGTTCTTC. It is translated as CSLLLADLPKEQFF. The V and J genes are TRBV20-1 and TRBJ2-1, with 7 bases identical to TRBD2. After removal of 8 bases from V and 10 bases from J, the junction contained 17 bases not matched to a gene. The CDR3 totals 14 residues. Germline V gene sequence: CDR1 DFQATT, CDR2 SNEGSKA (reference sequence).

The chain is built from TRBV20-1 and TRBJ2-2, with D maybe TRBD1 (6 bases). V was clipped by 2 bases and J by 1 base, with 8 bases between them. CDR3 length equals 14 residues. The germline V gene encodes CDR1 DFQATT and CDR2 SNEGSKA (reference sequence). The chain's CDR3 is CSARKGGNTGELFF. The DNA of the CDR3 is TGCAGTGCTAGAAAAGGGGGGAACACCGGGGAGCTGTTTTTT.

This clone was observed a handful of times. It may be a read error: a sequence one base away is much more abundant. The chain links TRBV19 to TRBJ2-3; unclear D gene. V shed 7 bases and J shed 6 bases, with 14 bases lying between them. Germline V CDR1 and CDR2: LNHDA, SQIVND (reference sequence). The CDR3 runs 13 residues. For the CDR3, the DNA is TGTGCCAGTATTTGGCTGGGATCGGATACGCAGTATTTT. Translated: CASIWLGSDTQYF.

This clone came up many times. The genes are TRBV11-3 and TRBJ2-5, with D possibly TRBD1 on 7 matching bases. CDR1 and CDR2 (germline): SGHNT, YENEEA. Trimming cost V 3 bases and J 5 bases, with 13 bases left between them. The CDR3 contains 14 residues. The CDR3 protein is CASSFGRGRETQYF. The DNA of the CDR3 is TGTGCCAGCAGCTTCGGCAGGGGGAGGGAGACCCAGTACTTC.

This clone was recorded at least ten times. The rearrangement joins TRBV6-5 to TRBJ2-5; TRBD1 matches 12 bases. The CDR3 has 16 amino acids. Per germline, CDR1 MNHEY and CDR2 SVGAGI. V lost 2 bases, J lost 5 bases, and 6 bases stayed unmatched. The CDR3: CASSYLGTGGPETQYF. In nucleotides, the CDR3 is TGTGCCAGCAGTTACCTAGGGACAGGGGGCCCGGAGACCCAGTACTTC.

This clone occurred many times. The chain combines TRBV3-1 with TRBJ2-5; 10 bases agree with TRBD2. The ends lost 4 bases at V and 5 bases at J; junction bases unmatched: 10. Germline assignment: CDR1 LGHDT and CDR2 YNNKEL (reference sequence). The CDR3 spans 16 residues. In DNA form, the CDR3 reads TGTGCCAGCAGCCCAAGGACTAGCGGACGACGGGAGACCCAGTACTTC. It translates to CASSPRTSGRRETQYF.

Ten or more counts support this clone. Other nucleotide sequences in the sample specify the same CDR3. The V and J genes are TRBV28 and TRBJ2-5, with D possibly matching TRBD2 (6 bases). This CDR3 contains 14 residues. Trimming removed 5 bases from V and 1 base from J, with 11 bases in between. CDR1 is MDHEN, CDR2 SYDVKM, per germline. The DNA for the CDR3 is TGTGCCAGCAGTCTCCCGGGACTCCAAGAGACCCAGTACTTC. As protein: CASSLPGLQETQYF.

There are many counts of this clone. The J gene is TRBJ2-1, the V gene TRBV13; no reliable D call. Germline loops: CDR1 PRHDT, CDR2 FYEKMQ (reference sequence). The length of the CDR3 is 13 residues. V gave up 4 bases and J gave up 4 bases, with 8 bases separating them. CDR3 in amino acids: CASSSYTYNEQFF. The CDR3 bases are TGTGCCAGCAGCTCTTACACGTACAATGAGCAGTTCTTC.

This clone was seen a few times. Being one base from a much bigger clone, this may be a read error. V usage is TRBV5-4 and J usage is TRBJ2-2; D may be TRBD2 (5 bases). This CDR3 comprises 17 residues. Germline V CDR1 and CDR2: SGHNT, YYREEE (reference sequence). V lost 0 bases to trimming and J lost 3 bases, with 15 bases between them. The CDR3 DNA reads TGTGCCAGCAGCTTGGCCCGTGCGGGCCCGGACACCGGGGAGCTGTTTTTT. This gives the protein CASSLARAGPDTGELFF.

This sequence joins TRBV15 and TRBJ2-3; 9 nucleotides match TRBD2. The ends lost 0 bases at V and 3 bases at J; junction bases unmatched: 10. Germline lookup yields CDR1 LNHNV and CDR2 YYDKDF (reference sequence). The CDR3 consists of 18 residues. The CDR3 nucleotides read TGTGCCACCAGCAGAGATACCCTAGCGGGGAGCAAGACAGATACGCAGTATTTT. Protein product: CATSRDTLAGSKTDTQYF.

This clone was seen many times. The sample carries other DNA sequences with the same CDR3. The J gene is TRBJ2-5, the V gene TRBV18; maybe TRBD2 (6 bases). CDR1 and CDR2 (germline): KGHSH, LQKENI. CDR3 size: 15 residues. V lost 3 bases and J 4 bases, leaving 15 bases between the germline ends. DNA for the CDR3: TGTGCCAGCTCACCGATCCAGGCCGGGGGAGAGACCCAGTACTTC. Translating it yields CASSPIQAGGETQYF.

The sample holds many counts of this clone. CDR3 coding DNA: TGTGCCAGCAGTCCGGGACTAGCGGGGAACTCTGGGGCCAACGTCCTGACTTTC. The encoded protein is CASSPGLAGNSGANVLTF. The genes are TRBV27 and TRBJ2-6; 13 bases agree with TRBD2. Germline V CDR1 and CDR2: MNHEY, SMNVEV (reference sequence). V shed 5 bases, J shed 0 bases, and the junction held 4 bases outside the gene matches. The CDR3 contains 18 residues.

At least ten counts were recorded for this clone. The rearrangement uses TRBV6-5 and TRBJ1-5; D remains unclear. The germline gives CDR1 MNHEY, CDR2 SVGAGI. Between the trimmed V and J ends, which lost 0 bases and 6 bases, there was a span of 9 bases. The CDR3 runs 14 residues. CDR3 coding DNA: TGTGCCAGCAGTTACTCGACGGAGGTTCAGCCCCAGCATTTT. Translated: CASSYSTEVQPQHF.

Of note for this clone: One end of the junction fails to match germline, which may point to a read error. The J gene is TRBJ2-7, the V gene TRBV5-1; 8 nucleotides match TRBD2. This CDR3 has 15 residues. CDR1 is SGHRS, CDR2 YFSETQ, per germline. The CDR3 reads CASSVSGGLRFEQYF. As DNA, the CDR3 is TGCGCCAGCAGCGTGAGCGGGGGCCTAAGATTCGAGCAATACTTC.